These 13 T cell receptor beta chains were sequenced from one sample in a study of shared clonotypes between healthy human individuals. Sequenced by immunoSEQ multiplex PCR; TCRdb stores in-frame clones only, minus some. The sample records about a million clones, about 75% being singletons. The sample was memory CD4+ T cells sorted from blood. Subset in this sample: CD45RA-negative fraction. These receptors all stem from a man younger than 30 in good health.

This clone was seen more than once but under ten times. The chain combines TRBV18 with TRBJ1-3; no firm D call. The ends were cut back, 3 bases at V and 3 bases at J, with 12 bases in the middle. The CDR3 extends over 15 amino acids. CDR1 KGHSH and CDR2 LQKENI come from the germline V gene. In nucleotides, the CDR3 is TGTGCCAGCTCACCTCCTCGTGGGGATGGAAACACCATATATTTT. Its protein product is CASSPPRGDGNTIYF.

The gene calls are TRBV5-4 and TRBJ2-7, with 8 bases identical to TRBD1. Germline assignment: CDR1 SGHNT and CDR2 YYREEE (reference sequence). J gave up 5 bases and V 4 bases, and 14 bases lay outside the gene matches. CDR3 length: 16 residues. The CDR3 here is CASSQQNDRGGNEQYF. The CDR3 DNA is TGTGCCAGCAGCCAACAGAATGACAGGGGAGGAAACGAGCAGTACTTC.

The chain uses TRBV25-1 and TRBJ2-1, with no clear D. CDR1 and CDR2 (germline): MGHDK, SYGVNS. Trimming left V 7 bases short and J 1 base short, with 2 bases between. This CDR3 is 11 amino acids long. The DNA for the CDR3 is TGTGCCAGCACTTCCTACAATGAGCAGTTCTTC. Translating gives CASTSYNEQFF.

The chain has TRBV6-6 and TRBJ1-1; D is uncertain. V shed 7 bases and J shed 1 base, with 13 bases lying between them. Germline V gives CDR1 MNHNY, CDR2 SVGAGI (reference sequence). This CDR3 spans 14 amino acids. CDR3 sequence reads: CASTSRTPNTEAFF. The CDR3 DNA reads as TGTGCCAGCACCTCCAGGACCCCGAACACTGAAGCTTTCTTT.

The rearrangement joins TRBV30 to TRBJ2-5; 10 bases line up with TRBD2. With V trimmed by 1 base and J by 11 bases, 13 bases remained unmatched. CDR3 length: 15 amino acids. Germline assignment: CDR1 GTSNPN and CDR2 SVGIG (reference sequence). In DNA, the CDR3 is TGTGCCTGGAGTGGTAGCGGGGGGCCTCTCGGTGAGCAGTACTTC. Protein: CAWSGSGGPLGEQYF. Complete variable domain (other parts from reference TRBV30 and TRBJ2-5): SQTIHQWPATLVQPVGSPLSLECTVEGTSNPNLYWYRQAAGRGLQLLFYSVGIGQISSEVPQNLSASRPQDRQFILSSKKLLLSDSGFYLCAWSGSGGPLGEQYFGPGTRLLVL.

Regarding this clone: Different DNA sequences within this sample yield the same CDR3. The rearrangement uses TRBV2 and TRBJ2-1, with D unclear. V shed 7 bases and J shed 0 bases, with 7 bases lying between them. The V gene's germline CDR1 is SNHLY and CDR2 FYNNEI. The CDR3 is 13 residues long. CDR3 protein: CASNGDSYNEQFF. CDR3 nucleotides: TGTGCCAGCAATGGGGACTCCTACAATGAGCAGTTCTTC.

V and J are TRBV5-1 and TRBJ2-3; D ambiguous. From germline, CDR1 is SGHRS and CDR2 YFSETQ. The V gene lost 0 bases and the J gene lost 4 bases, with 9 bases spanning the gap. The CDR3 spans 14 residues. The CDR3: CASSLARPSDTQYF. Written as DNA, the CDR3 is TGCGCCAGCAGCTTGGCTCGACCCTCAGATACGCAGTATTTT.

The V call is TRBV5-4, the J call TRBJ2-5; maybe TRBD1 (6 bases). From germline, CDR1 is SGHNT and CDR2 YYREEE (reference sequence). This CDR3 contains 16 residues. Trimming shortened V by 0 bases and J by 1 base, and 13 bases separated the two germline ends. The DNA of the CDR3 is TGTGCCAGCAGCTTGGGAAAGACAGGTAGCCAAGAGACCCAGTACTTC. Translated, it gives CASSLGKTGSQETQYF.

The rearrangement links TRBV6-1 to TRBJ2-2, with D hard to call. Germline V gene sequence: CDR1 MNHNS, CDR2 SASEGT. Trimming stripped 2 bases from V and 3 bases from J, with 4 bases between. This CDR3 contains 13 residues. This CDR3 reads CASSEWHTGELFF. The CDR3 DNA sequence: TGTGCCAGCAGTGAATGGCACACCGGGGAGCTGTTTTTT.

Note on this clone: Other DNA sequences in the sample encode the same CDR3. The chain has TRBV7-6 and TRBJ2-7; D may correspond to TRBD1 or TRBD2 (6 bases each). The CDR3 consists of 14 residues. Germline V gives CDR1 SGHVS, CDR2 FNYEAQ. Deletions cut 5 bases from V and 3 bases from J, with 14 bases between. CDR3 in amino acids: CASSPGAPSYEQYF. The CDR3 DNA reads as TGTGCCAGCAGCCCGGGGGCACCAAGCTACGAGCAGTACTTC.

The rearrangement uses TRBV30 and TRBJ2-5; D gene uncertain. The CDR3 is 13 residues long. In germline, CDR1 is GTSNPN, CDR2 SVGIG (reference sequence). The V gene lost 1 base and the J gene lost 4 bases, with 10 bases spanning the gap. CDR3 region: CAWSDQRGETQYF. Written as DNA, the CDR3 is TGTGCCTGGAGTGACCAGCGAGGAGAGACCCAGTACTTC. Combining the CDR3 with reference TRBV30 and TRBJ2-5 gives the whole variable domain SQTIHQWPATLVQPVGSPLSLECTVEGTSNPNLYWYRQAAGRGLQLLFYSVGIGQISSEVPQNLSASRPQDRQFILSSKKLLLSDSGFYLCAWSDQRGETQYFGPGTRLLVL.

The V call is TRBV4-1, the J call TRBJ1-1; 7 bases fit TRBD1. CDR1 and CDR2 (germline): MGHRA, YSYEKL. The V gene end was trimmed by 1 base and the J gene end by 1 base; junction bases not matched to a gene: 9. The CDR3 runs to 17 residues. The CDR3 spells CASSQGGTGTANTEAFF. CDR3 DNA sequence: TGCGCCAGCAGCCAAGGGGGGACCGGGACAGCGAACACTGAAGCTTTCTTT.

The chain carries TRBV30 and TRBJ2-3; no definite D call. Germline lookup yields CDR1 GTSNPN and CDR2 SVGIG (reference sequence). This CDR3 comprises 12 residues. Trimming left V 3 bases short and J 2 bases short, with 6 bases between. The CDR3 region is CAWSADTDTQYF. The CDR3 DNA reads TGTGCCTGGAGCGCAGACACAGATACGCAGTATTTT.